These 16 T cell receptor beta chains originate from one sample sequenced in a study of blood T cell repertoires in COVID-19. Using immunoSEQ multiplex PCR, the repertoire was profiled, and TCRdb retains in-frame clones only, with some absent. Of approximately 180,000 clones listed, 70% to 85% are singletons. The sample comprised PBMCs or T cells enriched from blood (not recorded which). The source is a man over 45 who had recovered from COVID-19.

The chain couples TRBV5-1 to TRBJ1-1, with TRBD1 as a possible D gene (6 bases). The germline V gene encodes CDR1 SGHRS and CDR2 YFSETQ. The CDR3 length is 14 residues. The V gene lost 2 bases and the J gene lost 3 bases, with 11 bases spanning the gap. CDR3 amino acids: CASSLAGTYTEAFF. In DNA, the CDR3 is TGCGCCAGCAGCTTAGCCGGGACATACACTGAAGCTTTCTTT.

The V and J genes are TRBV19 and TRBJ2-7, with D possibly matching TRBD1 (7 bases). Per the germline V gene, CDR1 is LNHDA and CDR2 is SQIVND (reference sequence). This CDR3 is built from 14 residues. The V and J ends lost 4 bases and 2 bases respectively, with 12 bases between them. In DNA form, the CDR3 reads TGTGCCAGTAGTAGAGGGGGGACAGCCTACGAGCAGTACTTC. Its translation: CASSRGGTAYEQYF.

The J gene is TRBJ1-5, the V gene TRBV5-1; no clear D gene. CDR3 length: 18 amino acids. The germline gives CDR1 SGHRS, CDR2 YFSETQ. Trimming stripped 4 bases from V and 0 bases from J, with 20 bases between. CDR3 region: CASSPGRGGTYSNQPQHF. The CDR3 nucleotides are TGCGCCAGCAGCCCCGGCCGGGGAGGCACATATAGCAATCAGCCCCAGCATTTT.

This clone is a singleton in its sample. Written as DNA, the CDR3 is TGTGCCAGCAGCGACGGGACAACCCGGAACACCATATATTTT. Residues: CASSDGTTRNTIYF. The chain carries TRBV2 and TRBJ1-3; weak D call: TRBD1 (6 bases). The CDR3 extends over 14 amino acids. Germline V gene sequence: CDR1 SNHLY, CDR2 FYNNEI. Trimming took 6 bases from V and 7 from J, leaving 16 bases between them.

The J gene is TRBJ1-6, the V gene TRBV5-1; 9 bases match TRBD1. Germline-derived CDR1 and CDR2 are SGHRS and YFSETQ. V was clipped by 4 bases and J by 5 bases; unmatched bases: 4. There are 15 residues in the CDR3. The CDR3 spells CASSGGQGNNSPLHF. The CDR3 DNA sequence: TGCGCCAGCAGCGGGGGACAGGGCAATAATTCACCCCTCCACTTT.

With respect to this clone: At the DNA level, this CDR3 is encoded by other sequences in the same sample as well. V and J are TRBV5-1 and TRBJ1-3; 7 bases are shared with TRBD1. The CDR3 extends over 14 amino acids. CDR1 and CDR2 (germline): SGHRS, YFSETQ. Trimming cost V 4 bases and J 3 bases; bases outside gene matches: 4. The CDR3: CASSPGTDGNTIYF. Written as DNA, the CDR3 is TGCGCCAGCAGCCCCGGGACAGATGGAAACACCATATATTTT.

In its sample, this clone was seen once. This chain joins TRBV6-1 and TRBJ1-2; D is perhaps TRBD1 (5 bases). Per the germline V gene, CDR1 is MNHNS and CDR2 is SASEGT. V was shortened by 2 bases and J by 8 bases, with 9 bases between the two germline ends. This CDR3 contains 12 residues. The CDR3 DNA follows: TGTGCCAGCAGTGAAAGGGGCTGGGGCTACACCTTC. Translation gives CASSERGWGYTF.

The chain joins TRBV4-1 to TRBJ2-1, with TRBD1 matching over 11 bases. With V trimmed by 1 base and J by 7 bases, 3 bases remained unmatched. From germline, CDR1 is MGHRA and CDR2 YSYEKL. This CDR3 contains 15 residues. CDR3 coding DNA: TGCGCCAGCAGCCAAGGGACAGGGGGCCGGAATGAGCAGTTCTTC. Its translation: CASSQGTGGRNEQFF.

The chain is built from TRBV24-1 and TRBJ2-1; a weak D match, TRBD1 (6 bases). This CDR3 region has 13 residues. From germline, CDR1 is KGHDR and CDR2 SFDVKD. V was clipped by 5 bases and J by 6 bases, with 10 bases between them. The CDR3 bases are TGTGCCACCAGTGGCAGGGGATCCAATGAGCAGTTCTTC. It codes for CATSGRGSNEQFF.

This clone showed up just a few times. The CDR3 DNA reads as TGTGCCAGCAGTGAACACAGGGGAAATGGAAATGAGCAGTTCTTC. It encodes CASSEHRGNGNEQFF. This chain connects TRBV2 to TRBJ2-1; 7 positions match TRBD1. Germline V lookup: CDR1 SNHLY, CDR2 FYNNEI. CDR3 size: 15 residues. After removal of 2 bases from V and 7 bases from J, the junction contained 8 bases not matched to a gene.

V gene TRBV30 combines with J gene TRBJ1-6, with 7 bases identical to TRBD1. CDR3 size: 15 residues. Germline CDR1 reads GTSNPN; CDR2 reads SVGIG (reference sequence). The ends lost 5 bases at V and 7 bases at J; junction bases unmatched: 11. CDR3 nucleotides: TGTGCCTGGGTCAGAGGGGGCGCGGGAAATTCACCCCTCCACTTT. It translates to CAWVRGGAGNSPLHF.

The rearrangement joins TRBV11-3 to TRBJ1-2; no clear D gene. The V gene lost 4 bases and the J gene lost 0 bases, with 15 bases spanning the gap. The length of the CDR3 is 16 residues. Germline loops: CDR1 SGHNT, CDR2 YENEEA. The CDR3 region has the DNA TGTGCCAGCAGCTCTAGTTGTGGTGAAACTAACTATGGCTACACCTTC. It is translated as CASSSSCGETNYGYTF.

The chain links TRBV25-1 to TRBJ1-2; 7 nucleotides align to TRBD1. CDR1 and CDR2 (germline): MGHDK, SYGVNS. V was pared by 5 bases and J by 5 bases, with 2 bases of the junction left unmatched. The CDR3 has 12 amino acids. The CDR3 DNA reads TGTGCCAGCAGTAGGGACAGTTATGGCTACACCTTC. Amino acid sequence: CASSRDSYGYTF.

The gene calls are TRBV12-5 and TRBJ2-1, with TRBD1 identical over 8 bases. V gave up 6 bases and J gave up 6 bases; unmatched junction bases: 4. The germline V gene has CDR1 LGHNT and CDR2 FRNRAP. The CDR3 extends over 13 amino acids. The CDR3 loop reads CASGLTGVNEQFF. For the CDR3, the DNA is TGTGCTAGTGGCCTGACAGGGGTCAATGAGCAGTTCTTC.

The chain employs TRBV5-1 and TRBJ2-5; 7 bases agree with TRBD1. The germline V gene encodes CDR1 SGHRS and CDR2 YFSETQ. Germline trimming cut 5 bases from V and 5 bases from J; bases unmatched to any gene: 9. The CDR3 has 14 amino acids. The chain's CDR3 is CASRLQGRGETQYF. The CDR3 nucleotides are TGCGCCAGCAGACTACAGGGCAGGGGGGAGACCCAGTACTTC.

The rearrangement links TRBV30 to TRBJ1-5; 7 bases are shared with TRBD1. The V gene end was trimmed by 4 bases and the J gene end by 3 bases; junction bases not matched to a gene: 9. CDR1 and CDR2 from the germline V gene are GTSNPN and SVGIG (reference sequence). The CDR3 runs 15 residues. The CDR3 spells CAWNTRDSLNQPQHF. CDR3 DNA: TGTGCCTGGAACACCCGGGACAGTCTCAATCAGCCCCAGCATTTT.